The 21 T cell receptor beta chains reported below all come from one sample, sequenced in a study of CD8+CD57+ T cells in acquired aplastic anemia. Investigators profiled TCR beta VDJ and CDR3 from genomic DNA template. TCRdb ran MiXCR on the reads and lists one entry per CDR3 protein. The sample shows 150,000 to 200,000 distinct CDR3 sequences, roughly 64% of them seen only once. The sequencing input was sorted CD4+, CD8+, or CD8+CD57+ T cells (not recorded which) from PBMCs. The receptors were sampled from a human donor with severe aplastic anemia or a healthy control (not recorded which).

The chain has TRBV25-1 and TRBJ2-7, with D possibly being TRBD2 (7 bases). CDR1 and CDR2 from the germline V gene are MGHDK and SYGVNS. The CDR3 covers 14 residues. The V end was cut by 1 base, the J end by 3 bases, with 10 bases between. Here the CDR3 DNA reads TGTGCCAGCAGTGAATGGGGAGGGGGCTACGAGCAGTACTTC. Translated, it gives CASSEWGGGYEQYF.

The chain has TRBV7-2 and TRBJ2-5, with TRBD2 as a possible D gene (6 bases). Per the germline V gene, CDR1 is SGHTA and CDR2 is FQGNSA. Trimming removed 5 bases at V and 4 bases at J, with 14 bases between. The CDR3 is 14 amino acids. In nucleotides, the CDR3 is TGTGCCAGCAGCCCTGGGGGAGGTCGAGAGACCCAGTACTTC. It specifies CASSPGGGRETQYF. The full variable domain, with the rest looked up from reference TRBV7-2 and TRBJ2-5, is GAGVSQSPSNKVTEKGKDVELRCDPISGHTALYWYRQSLGQGLEFLIYFQGNSAPDKSGLPSDRFSAERTGGSVSTLTIQRTQQEDSAVYLCASSPGGGRETQYFGPGTRLLVL.

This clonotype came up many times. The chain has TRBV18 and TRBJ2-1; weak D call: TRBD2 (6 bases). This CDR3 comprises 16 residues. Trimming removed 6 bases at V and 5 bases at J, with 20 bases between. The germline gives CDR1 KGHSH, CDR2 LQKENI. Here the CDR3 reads CASSLKEGRLNNEQFF. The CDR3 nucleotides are TGTGCCAGCTCGCTGAAGGAGGGCAGGCTGAACAATGAGCAGTTCTTC.

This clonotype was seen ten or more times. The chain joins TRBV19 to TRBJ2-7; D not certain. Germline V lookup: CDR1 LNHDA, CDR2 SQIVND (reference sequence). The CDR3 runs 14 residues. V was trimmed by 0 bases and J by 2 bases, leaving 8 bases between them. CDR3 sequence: CASSIEGRPYEQYF. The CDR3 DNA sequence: TGTGCCAGTAGTATAGAGGGCCGACCCTACGAGCAGTACTTC. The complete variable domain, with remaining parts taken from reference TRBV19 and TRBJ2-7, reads DGGITQSPKYLFRKEGQNVTLSCEQNLNHDAMYWYRQDPGQGLRLIYYSQIVNDFQKGDIAEGYSVSREKKESFPLTVTSAQKNPTAFYLCASSIEGRPYEQYFGPGTRLTVT.

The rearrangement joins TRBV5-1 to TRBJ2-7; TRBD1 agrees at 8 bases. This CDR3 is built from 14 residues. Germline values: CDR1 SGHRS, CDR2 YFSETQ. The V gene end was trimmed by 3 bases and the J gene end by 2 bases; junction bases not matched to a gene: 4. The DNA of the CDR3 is TGCGCCAGCAGCTCGGACAGGGCCGCCTACGAGCAGTACTTC. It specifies CASSSDRAAYEQYF.

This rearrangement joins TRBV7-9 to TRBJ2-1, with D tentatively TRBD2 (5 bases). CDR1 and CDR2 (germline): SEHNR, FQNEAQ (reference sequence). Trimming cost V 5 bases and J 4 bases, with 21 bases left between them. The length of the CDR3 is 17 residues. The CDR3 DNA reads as TGTGCCAGCAGCACAAAATGGGAGACTACCCGTTACAATGAGCAGTTCTTC. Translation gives CASSTKWETTRYNEQFF.

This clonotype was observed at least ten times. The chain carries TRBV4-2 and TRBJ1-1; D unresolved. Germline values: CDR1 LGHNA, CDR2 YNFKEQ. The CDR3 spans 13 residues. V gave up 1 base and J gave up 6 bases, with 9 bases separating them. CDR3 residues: CASSQVVKAEAFF. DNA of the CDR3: TGTGCCAGCAGCCAAGTTGTGAAAGCTGAAGCTTTCTTT.

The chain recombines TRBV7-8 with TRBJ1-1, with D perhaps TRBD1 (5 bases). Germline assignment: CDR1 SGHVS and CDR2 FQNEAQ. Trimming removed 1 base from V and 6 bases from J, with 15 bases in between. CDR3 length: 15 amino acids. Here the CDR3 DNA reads TGTGCCAGCAGCTTAGTCCCTTCGGGGCTCCCTGAAGCTTTCTTT. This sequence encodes CASSLVPSGLPEAFF.

CDR3 loop: CASSLDSPPFGGHYNEQFF. CDR3 nucleotide sequence: TGTGCCAGCAGTTTGGACTCCCCACCGTTCGGGGGCCATTACAATGAGCAGTTCTTC. V is TRBV7-9 and J is TRBJ2-1, with D perhaps assigned TRBD1 or TRBD2 (6 bases each). V was cut by 6 bases and J by 4 bases, with 28 bases left in between. CDR3 size: 19 residues. CDR1 is SEHNR, CDR2 FQNEAQ, per germline (reference sequence).

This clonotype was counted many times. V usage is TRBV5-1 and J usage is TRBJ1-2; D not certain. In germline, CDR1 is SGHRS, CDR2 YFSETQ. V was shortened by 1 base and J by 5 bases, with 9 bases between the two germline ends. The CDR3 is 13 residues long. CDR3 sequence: CASSLNGRYGYTF. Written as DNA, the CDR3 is TGCGCCAGCAGCTTGAACGGGCGTTATGGCTACACCTTC.

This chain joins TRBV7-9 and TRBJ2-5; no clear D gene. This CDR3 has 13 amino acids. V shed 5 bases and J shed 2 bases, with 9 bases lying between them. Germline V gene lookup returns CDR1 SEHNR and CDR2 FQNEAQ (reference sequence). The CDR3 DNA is TGTGCCAGCAGCCCTATGGTTCAAGAGACCCAGTACTTC. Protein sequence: CASSPMVQETQYF.

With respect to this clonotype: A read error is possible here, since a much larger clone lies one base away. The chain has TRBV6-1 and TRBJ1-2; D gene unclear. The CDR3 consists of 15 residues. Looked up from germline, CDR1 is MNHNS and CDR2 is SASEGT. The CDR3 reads CASSTYGSTNYGNTF. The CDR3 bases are TGTGCCAGCAGTACCTACGGGTCGACTAACTATGGCAACACCTTC.

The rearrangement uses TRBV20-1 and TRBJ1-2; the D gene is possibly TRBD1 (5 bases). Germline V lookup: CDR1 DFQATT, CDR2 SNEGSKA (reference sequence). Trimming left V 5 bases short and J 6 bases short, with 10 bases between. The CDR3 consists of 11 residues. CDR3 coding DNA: TGCAGTGCTGCGGTGGGGCATGGCTACACCTTC. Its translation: CSAAVGHGYTF.

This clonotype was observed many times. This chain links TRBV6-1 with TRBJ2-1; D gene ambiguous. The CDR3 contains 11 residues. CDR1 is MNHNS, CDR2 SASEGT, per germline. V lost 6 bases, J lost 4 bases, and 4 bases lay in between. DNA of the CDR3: TGTGCCAGCAGGGCTTACAATGAGCAGTTCTTC. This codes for CASRAYNEQFF.

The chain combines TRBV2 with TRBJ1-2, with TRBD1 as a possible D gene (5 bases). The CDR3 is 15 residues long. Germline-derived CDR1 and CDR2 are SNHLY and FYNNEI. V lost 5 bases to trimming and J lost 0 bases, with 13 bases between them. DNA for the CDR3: TGTGCCAGCAGTCTTGAGCAGGGAGCTAACTATGGCTACACCTTC. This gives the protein CASSLEQGANYGYTF.

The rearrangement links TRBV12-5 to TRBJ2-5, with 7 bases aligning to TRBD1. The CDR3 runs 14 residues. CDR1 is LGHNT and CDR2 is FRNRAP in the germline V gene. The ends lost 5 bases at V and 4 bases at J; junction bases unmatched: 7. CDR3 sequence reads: CASGPHRGGETQYF. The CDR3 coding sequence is TGTGCTAGTGGTCCTCACAGGGGTGGAGAGACCCAGTACTTC.

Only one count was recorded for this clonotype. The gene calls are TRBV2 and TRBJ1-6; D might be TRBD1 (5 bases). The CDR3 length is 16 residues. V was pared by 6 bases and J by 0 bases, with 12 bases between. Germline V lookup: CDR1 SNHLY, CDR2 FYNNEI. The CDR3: CASSSQVSSYNSPLHF. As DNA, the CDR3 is TGTGCCAGCAGCTCACAGGTCAGCTCCTATAATTCACCCCTCCACTTT. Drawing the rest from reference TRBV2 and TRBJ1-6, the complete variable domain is EPEVTQTPSHQVTQMGQEVILRCVPISNHLYFYWYRQILGQKVEFLVSFYNNEISEKSEIFDDQFSVERPDGSNFTLKIRSTKLEDSAMYFCASSSQVSSYNSPLHFGNGTRLTVT.

CDR3 nucleotides: TGCGCCAGCAGCTTGGGACGGGCGCCCGAGCAGTACTTC. Amino acid sequence: CASSLGRAPEQYF. The chain combines TRBV5-1 with TRBJ2-7, with unresolved D. Germline loops: CDR1 SGHRS, CDR2 YFSETQ. The CDR3 has 13 amino acids. Trimming removed 0 bases at V and 6 bases at J, with 10 bases between. The whole variable domain, remainder taken from reference TRBV5-1 and TRBJ2-7, is KAGVTQTPRYLIKTRGQQVTLSCSPISGHRSVSWYQQTPGQGLQFLFEYFSETQRNKGNFPGRFSGRQFSNSRSEMNVSTLELGDSALYLCASSLGRAPEQYFGPGTRLTVT.

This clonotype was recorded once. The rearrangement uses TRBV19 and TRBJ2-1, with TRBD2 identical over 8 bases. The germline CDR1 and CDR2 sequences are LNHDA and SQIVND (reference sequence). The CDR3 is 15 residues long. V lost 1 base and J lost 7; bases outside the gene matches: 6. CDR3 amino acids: CASSIAGGPGNEQFF. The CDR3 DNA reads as TGTGCCAGTAGTATAGCGGGGGGGCCGGGGAATGAGCAGTTCTTC.

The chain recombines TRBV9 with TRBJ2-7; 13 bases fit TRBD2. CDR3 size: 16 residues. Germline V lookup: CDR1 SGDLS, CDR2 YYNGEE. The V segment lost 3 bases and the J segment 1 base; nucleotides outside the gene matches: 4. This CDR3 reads CASSAGLAGASYEQYF. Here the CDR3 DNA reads TGTGCCAGCAGCGCCGGACTAGCGGGGGCATCCTACGAGCAGTACTTC.

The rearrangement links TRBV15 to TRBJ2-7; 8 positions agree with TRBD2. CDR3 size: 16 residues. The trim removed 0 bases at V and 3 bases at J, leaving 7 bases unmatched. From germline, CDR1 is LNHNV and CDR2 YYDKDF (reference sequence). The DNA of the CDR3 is TGTGCCACCAGCAGAGATATCGGACTAGCTGTCTACGAGCAGTACTTC. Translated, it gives CATSRDIGLAVYEQYF.